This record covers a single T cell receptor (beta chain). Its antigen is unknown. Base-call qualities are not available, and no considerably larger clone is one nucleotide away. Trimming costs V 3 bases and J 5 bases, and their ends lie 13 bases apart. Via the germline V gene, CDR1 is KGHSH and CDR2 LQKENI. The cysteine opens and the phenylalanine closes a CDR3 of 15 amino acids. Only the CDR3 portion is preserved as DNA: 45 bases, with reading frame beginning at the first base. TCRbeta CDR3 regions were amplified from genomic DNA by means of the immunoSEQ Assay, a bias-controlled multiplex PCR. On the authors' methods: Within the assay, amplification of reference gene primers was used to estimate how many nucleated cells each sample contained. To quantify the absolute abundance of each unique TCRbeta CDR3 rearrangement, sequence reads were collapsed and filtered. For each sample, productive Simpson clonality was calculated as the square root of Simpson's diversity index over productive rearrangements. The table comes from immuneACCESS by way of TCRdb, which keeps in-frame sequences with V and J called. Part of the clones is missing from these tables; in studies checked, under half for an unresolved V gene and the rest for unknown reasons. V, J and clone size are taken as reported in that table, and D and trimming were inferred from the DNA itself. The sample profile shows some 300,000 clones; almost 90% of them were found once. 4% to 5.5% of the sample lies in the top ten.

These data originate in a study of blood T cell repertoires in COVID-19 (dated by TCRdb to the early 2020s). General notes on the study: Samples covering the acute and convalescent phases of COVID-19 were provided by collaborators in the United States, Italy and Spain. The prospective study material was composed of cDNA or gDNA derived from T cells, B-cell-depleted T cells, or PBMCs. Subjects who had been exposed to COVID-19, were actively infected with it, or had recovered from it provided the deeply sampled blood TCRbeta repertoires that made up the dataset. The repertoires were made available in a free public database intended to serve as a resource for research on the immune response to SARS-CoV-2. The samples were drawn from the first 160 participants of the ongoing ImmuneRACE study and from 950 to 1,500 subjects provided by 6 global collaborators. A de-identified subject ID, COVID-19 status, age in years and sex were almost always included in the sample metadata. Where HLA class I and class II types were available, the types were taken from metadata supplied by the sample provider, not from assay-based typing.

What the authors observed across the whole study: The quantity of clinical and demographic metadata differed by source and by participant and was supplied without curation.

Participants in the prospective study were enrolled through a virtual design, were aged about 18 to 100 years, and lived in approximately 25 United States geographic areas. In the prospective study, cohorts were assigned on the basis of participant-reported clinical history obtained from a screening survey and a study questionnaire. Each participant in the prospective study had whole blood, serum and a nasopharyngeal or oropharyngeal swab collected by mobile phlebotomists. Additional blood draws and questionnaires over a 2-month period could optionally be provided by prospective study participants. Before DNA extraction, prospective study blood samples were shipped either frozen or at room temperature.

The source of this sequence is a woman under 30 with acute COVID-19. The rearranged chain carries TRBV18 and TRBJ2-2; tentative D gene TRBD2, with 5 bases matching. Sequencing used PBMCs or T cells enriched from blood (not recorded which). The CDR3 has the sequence CASSPTTMGTGELFF. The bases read TGTGCCAGCTCACCGACTACTATGGGGACCGGGGAGCTGTTTTTT.